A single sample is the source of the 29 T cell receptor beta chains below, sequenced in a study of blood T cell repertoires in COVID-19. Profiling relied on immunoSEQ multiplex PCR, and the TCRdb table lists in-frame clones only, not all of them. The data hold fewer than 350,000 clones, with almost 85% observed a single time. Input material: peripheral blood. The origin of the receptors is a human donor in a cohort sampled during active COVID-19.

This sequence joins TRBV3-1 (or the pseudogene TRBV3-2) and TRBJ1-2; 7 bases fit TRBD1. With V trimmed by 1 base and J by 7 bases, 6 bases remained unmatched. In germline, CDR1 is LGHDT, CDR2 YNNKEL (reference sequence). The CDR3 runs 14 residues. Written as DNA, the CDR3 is TGTGCCAGCAGCCAAGGTGGGCAGGGGGTTGGCTACACCTTC. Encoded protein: CASSQGGQGVGYTF.

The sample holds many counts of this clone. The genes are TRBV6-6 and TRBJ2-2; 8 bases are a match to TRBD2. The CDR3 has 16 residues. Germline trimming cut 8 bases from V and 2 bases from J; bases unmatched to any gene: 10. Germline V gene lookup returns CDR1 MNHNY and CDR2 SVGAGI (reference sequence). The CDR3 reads CASRGRGATNTGELFF. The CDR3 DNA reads TGTGCCAGCCGGGGGCGGGGGGCGACCAACACCGGGGAGCTGTTTTTT.

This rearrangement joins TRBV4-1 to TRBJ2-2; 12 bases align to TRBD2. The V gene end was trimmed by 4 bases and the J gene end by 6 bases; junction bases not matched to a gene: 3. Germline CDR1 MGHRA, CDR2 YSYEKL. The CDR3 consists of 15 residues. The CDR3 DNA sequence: TGCGCCAGCAGCCTTACTAGCGGGGGGCCCGGGGAGCTGTTTTTT. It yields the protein CASSLTSGGPGELFF.

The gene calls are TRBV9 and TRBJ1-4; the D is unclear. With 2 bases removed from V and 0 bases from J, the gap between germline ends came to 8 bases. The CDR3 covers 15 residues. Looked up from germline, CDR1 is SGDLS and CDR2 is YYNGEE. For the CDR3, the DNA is TGTGCCAGCAGCGTTACGGGAACAACTAATGAAAAACTGTTTTTT. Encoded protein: CASSVTGTTNEKLFF.

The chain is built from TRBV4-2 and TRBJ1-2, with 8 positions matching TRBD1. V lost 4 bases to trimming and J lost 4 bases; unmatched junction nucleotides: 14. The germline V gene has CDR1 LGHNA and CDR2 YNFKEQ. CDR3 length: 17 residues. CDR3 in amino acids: CASSPGTGKVTLYGYTF. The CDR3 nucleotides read TGTGCCAGCAGCCCAGGGACAGGCAAAGTGACTCTCTATGGCTACACCTTC.

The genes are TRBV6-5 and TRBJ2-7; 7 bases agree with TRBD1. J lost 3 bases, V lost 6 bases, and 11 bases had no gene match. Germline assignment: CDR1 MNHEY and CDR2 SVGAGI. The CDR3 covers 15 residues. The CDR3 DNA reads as TGTGCCAGCAGCCGATCCGACGCAGGGGGCTACGAGCAGTACTTC. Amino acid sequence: CASSRSDAGGYEQYF.

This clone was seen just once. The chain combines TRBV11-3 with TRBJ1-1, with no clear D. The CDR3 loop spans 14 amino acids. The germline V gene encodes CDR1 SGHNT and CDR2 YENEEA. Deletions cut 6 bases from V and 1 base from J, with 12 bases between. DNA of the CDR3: TGTGCCAGCAGTTCAACTGCGCGGAACACTGAAGCTTTCTTT. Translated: CASSSTARNTEAFF.

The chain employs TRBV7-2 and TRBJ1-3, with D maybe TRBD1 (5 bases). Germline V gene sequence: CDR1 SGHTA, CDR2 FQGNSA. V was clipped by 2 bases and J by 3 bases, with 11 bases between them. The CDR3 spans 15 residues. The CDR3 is CASSLWVGGGNTIYF. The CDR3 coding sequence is TGTGCCAGCAGCTTATGGGTGGGGGGTGGAAACACCATATATTTT.

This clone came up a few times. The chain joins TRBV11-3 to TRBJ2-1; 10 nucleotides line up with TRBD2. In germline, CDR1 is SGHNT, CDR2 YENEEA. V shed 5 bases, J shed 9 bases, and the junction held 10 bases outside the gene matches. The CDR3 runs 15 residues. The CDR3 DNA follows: TGTGCCAGCAGCCTATTTACTAGCGGGGCGGGTGAGCAGTTCTTC. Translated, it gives CASSLFTSGAGEQFF.

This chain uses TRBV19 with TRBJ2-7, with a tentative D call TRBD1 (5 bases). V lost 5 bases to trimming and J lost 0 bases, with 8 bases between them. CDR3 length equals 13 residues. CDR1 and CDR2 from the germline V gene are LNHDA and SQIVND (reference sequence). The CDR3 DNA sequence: TGTGCCAGTAGTGCGACAGACTCCTACGAGCAGTACTTC. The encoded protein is CASSATDSYEQYF. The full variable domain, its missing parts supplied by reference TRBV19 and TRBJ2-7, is DGGITQSPKYLFRKEGQNVTLSCEQNLNHDAMYWYRQDPGQGLRLIYYSQIVNDFQKGDIAEGYSVSREKKESFPLTVTSAQKNPTAFYLCASSATDSYEQYFGPGTRLTVT.

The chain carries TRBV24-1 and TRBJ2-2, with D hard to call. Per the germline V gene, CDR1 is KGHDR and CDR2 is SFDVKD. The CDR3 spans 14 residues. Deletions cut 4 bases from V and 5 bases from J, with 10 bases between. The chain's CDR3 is CATSDEERTGELFF. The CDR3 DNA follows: TGTGCCACCAGTGACGAGGAAAGGACCGGGGAGCTGTTTTTT.

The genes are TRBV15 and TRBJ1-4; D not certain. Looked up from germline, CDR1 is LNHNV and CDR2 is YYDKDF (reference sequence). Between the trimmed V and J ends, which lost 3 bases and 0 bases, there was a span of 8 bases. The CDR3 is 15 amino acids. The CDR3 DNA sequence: TGTGCCACCAGCAGTTTTTTCGCAACTAATGAAAAACTGTTTTTT. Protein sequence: CATSSFFATNEKLFF.

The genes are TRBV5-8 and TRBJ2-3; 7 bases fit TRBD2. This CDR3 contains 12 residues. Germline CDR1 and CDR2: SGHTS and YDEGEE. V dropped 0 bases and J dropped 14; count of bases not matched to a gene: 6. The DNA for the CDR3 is TGTGCCAGCAGCTTGGGGCGGGGGATCTGGTATTTT. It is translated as CASSLGRGIWYF. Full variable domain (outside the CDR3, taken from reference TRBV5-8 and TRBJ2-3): EAGVTQSPTHLIKTRGQQATLRCSPISGHTSVYWYQQALGLGLQFLLWYDEGEERNRGNFPPRFSGRQFPNYSSELNVNALELEDSALYLCASSLGRGIWYFGPGTRLTVL.

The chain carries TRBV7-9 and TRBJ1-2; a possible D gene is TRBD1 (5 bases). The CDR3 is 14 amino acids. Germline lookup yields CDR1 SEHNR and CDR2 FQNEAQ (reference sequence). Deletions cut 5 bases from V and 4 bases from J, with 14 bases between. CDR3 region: CASSGIGGVYGYTF. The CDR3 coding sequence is TGTGCCAGCAGCGGCATCGGAGGGGTCTATGGCTACACCTTC.

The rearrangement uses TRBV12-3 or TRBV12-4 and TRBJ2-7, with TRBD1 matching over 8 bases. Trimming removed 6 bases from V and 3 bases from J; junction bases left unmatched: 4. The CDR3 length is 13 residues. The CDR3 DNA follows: TGTGCCAGCAGGACACAGGGGGGCTACGAGCAGTACTTC. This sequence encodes CASRTQGGYEQYF.

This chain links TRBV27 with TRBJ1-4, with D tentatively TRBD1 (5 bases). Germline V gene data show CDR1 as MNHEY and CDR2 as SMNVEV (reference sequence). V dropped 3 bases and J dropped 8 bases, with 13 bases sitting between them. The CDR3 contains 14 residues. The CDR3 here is CASSLDTPREKLFF. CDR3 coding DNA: TGTGCCAGCAGTTTGGACACCCCGCGAGAAAAACTGTTTTTT.

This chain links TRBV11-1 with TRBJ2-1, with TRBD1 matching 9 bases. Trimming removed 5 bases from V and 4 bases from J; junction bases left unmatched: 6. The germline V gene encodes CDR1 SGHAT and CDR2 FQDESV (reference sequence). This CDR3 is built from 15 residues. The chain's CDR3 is CASSTPGQGYNEQFF. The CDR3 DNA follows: TGTGCCAGCAGCACCCCGGGACAGGGTTACAATGAGCAGTTCTTC. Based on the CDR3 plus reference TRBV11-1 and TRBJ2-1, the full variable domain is EAEVAQSPRYKITEKSQAVAFWCDPISGHATLYWYRQILGQGPELLVQFQDESVVDDSQLPKDRFSAERLKGVDSTLKIQPAELGDSAMYLCASSTPGQGYNEQFFGPGTRLTVL.

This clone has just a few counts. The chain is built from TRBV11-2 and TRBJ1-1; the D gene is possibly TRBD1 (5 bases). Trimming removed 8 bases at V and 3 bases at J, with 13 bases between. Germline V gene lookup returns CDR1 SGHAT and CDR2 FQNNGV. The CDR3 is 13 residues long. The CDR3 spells CASRSGADTEAFF. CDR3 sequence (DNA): TGTGCCAGCCGCAGTGGGGCGGACACTGAAGCTTTCTTT.

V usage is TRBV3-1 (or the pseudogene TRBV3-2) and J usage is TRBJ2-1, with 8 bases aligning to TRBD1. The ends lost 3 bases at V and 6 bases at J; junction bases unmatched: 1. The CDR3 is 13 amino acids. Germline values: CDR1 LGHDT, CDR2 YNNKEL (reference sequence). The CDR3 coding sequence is TGTGCCAGCAGCCAGACAGGGGTCAATGAGCAGTTCTTC. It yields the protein CASSQTGVNEQFF.

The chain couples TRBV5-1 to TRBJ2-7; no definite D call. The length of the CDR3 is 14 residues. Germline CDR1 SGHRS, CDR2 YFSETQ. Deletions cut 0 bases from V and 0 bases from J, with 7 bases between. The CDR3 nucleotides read TGCGCCAGCAGCTTGGTCGGTGACTCCTACGAGCAGTACTTC. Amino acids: CASSLVGDSYEQYF.

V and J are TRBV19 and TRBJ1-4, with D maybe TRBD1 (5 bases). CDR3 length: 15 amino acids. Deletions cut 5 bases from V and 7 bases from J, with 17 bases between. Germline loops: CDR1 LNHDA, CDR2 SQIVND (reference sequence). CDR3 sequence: CASSEGHPRSEKLFF. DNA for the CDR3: TGTGCCAGTAGTGAAGGACACCCACGGAGTGAAAAACTGTTTTTT. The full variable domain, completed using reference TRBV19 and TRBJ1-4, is DGGITQSPKYLFRKEGQNVTLSCEQNLNHDAMYWYRQDPGQGLRLIYYSQIVNDFQKGDIAEGYSVSREKKESFPLTVTSAQKNPTAFYLCASSEGHPRSEKLFFGSGTQLSVL.

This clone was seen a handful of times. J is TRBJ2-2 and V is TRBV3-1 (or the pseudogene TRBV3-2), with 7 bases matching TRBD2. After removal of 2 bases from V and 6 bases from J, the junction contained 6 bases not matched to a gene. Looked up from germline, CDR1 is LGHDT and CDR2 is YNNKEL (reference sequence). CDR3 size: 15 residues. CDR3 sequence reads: CASSQSGGRAGELFF. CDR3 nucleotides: TGTGCCAGCAGCCAATCGGGGGGTCGTGCCGGGGAGCTGTTTTTT.

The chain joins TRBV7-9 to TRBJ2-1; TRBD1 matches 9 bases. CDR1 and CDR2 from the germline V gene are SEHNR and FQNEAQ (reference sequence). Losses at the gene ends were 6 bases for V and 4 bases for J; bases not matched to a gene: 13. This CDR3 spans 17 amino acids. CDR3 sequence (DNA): TGTGCCAGCAGTTTCCCGTCCGGGACAGGGACTTACAATGAGCAGTTCTTC. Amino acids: CASSFPSGTGTYNEQFF. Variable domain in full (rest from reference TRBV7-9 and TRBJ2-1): DTGVSQNPRHKITKRGQNVTFRCDPISEHNRLYWYRQTLGQGPEFLTYFQNEAQLEKSRLLSDRFSAERPKGSFSTLEIQRTEQGDSAMYLCASSFPSGTGTYNEQFFGPGTRLTVL.

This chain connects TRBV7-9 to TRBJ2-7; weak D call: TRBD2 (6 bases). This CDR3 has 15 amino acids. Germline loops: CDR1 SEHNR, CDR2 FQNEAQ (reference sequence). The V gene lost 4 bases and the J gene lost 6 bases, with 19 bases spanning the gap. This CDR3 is CASSSVRLGSSEQYF. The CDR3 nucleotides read TGTGCCAGCAGCTCGGTCAGACTAGGATCGAGCGAGCAGTACTTC.

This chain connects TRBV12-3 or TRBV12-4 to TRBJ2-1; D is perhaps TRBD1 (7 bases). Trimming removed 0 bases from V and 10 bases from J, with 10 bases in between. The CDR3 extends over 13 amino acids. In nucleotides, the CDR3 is TGTGCCAGCAGTTTAGCTCAGGGGGGCGAGCAGTTCTTC. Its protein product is CASSLAQGGEQFF.

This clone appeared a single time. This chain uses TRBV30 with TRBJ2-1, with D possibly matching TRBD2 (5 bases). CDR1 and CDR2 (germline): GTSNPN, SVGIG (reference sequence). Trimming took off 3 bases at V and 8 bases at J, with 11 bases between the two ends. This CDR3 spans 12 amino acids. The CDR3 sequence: CAWSETRDEQFF. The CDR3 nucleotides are TGTGCCTGGAGCGAAACGAGGGATGAGCAGTTCTTC.

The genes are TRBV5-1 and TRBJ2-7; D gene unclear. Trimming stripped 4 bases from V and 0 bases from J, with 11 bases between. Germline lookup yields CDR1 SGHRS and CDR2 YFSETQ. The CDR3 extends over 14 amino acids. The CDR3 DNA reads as TGCGCCAGCAGCACGACAAGTGGCTCCTACGAGCAGTACTTC. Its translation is CASSTTSGSYEQYF.

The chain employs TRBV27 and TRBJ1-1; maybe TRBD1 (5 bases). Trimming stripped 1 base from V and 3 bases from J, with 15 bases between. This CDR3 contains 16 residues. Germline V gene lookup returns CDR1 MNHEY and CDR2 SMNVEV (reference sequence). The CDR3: CASSLYGGSMDTEAFF. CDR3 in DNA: TGTGCCAGCAGTTTATACGGGGGGAGTATGGACACTGAAGCTTTCTTT.

CDR3: CASSSKTGASYGYTF. CDR3 bases: TGTGCCAGCAGCTCAAAGACAGGGGCGAGCTATGGCTACACCTTC. The V call is TRBV7-3, the J call TRBJ1-2; 8 positions agree with TRBD1. Trimming at V came to 4 bases and at J to 4 bases, leaving 8 bases not matched to a gene. Per the germline V gene, CDR1 is SGHTA and CDR2 is FQGTGA. The CDR3 is made up of 15 amino acids.